The 24 T cell receptor beta chains listed next were all sequenced from one sample in a study of blood T cell repertoires in COVID-19. Generated by immunoSEQ multiplex PCR, the TCRdb table keeps only in-frame clones and is missing some. The repertoire holds approximately 69,000 clones, around 81% seen once, with 20% to 25% in the top ten. Sequencing was carried out using peripheral blood. Receptor source: a woman between 70 and 85 years old with acute or convalescent COVID-19.

The V and J genes are TRBV6-5 and TRBJ1-2, with D perhaps TRBD1 (6 bases). The CDR3 spans 14 residues. Germline loops: CDR1 MNHEY, CDR2 SVGAGI. V was clipped by 2 bases and J by 3 bases, with 10 bases between them. The CDR3 DNA sequence: TGTGCCAGCAGTTACACAGGGAGTGACTATGGCTACACCTTC. Translating gives CASSYTGSDYGYTF.

As for this clone: This sample includes further DNA sequences coding for the same CDR3. V is TRBV2 and J is TRBJ2-3; TRBD2 aligns across 9 bases. CDR3 length equals 14 residues. Germline assignment: CDR1 SNHLY and CDR2 FYNNEI. V trimming: 6 bases; J trimming: 3 bases; junction bases outside the gene matches: 4. CDR3 sequence (DNA): TGTGCCAGCAGCCTCACTAGCGGGACAGATACGCAGTATTTT. Translation gives CASSLTSGTDTQYF.

The chain couples TRBV19 to TRBJ2-3; D remains unclear. Germline values: CDR1 LNHDA, CDR2 SQIVND (reference sequence). The CDR3 loop spans 11 amino acids. V lost 4 bases and J lost 11, with 10 bases in between. For the CDR3, the DNA is TGTGCCAGTAGTACACTCCAAAGGCAGTATTTT. It encodes CASSTLQRQYF. Full variable domain (outside the CDR3, taken from reference TRBV19 and TRBJ2-3): DGGITQSPKYLFRKEGQNVTLSCEQNLNHDAMYWYRQDPGQGLRLIYYSQIVNDFQKGDIAEGYSVSREKKESFPLTVTSAQKNPTAFYLCASSTLQRQYFGPGTRLTVL.

This clone was recorded a few times. The chain has TRBV29-1 and TRBJ1-1; the D is unclear. The V gene lost 2 bases and the J gene lost 11 bases, with 9 bases spanning the gap. The CDR3 loop spans 10 amino acids. Germline V gives CDR1 SQVTM, CDR2 ANQGSEA. For the CDR3, the DNA is TGCAGCGTTGAACTTCGTAGCGCTTTCTTT. Translating it yields CSVELRSAFF.

V usage is TRBV7-9 and J usage is TRBJ2-1; D might be TRBD1 (5 bases). Germline loops: CDR1 SEHNR, CDR2 FQNEAQ (reference sequence). The CDR3 runs to 18 residues. Trimming stripped 0 bases from V and 1 base from J, with 16 bases between. Here the CDR3 DNA reads TGTGCCAGCAGCTTAGCGGCTTGGGGCGAGCTATCCTACAATGAGCAGTTCTTC. Translated, it gives CASSLAAWGELSYNEQFF.

The chain combines TRBV5-1 with TRBJ2-4; D is uncertain. Germline CDR1 reads SGHRS; CDR2 reads YFSETQ. V lost 1 base to trimming and J lost 2 bases, with 7 bases between them. The CDR3 length is 14 residues. The CDR3, as DNA: TGCGCCAGCAGCTTGCTAGAAACCAAAAACATTCAGTACTTC. Its protein is CASSLLETKNIQYF.

The V gene is TRBV5-6, the J gene TRBJ2-5, with 7 bases fitting TRBD1. With 4 bases clipped from V and 2 bases from J, the junction kept 11 bases outside the gene matches. The CDR3 spans 16 residues. The germline CDR1 and CDR2 sequences are SGHDT and YYEEEE. CDR3 protein: CASSNGPGTVQETQYF. The CDR3 DNA reads as TGTGCCAGCAGCAACGGCCCCGGGACAGTTCAAGAGACCCAGTACTTC.

The chain carries TRBV9 and TRBJ1-4; the D is unclear. V was shortened by 4 bases and J by 0 bases, with 7 bases between the two germline ends. Germline values: CDR1 SGDLS, CDR2 YYNGEE. CDR3 length: 14 residues. The CDR3 sequence is CASSPEATNEKLFF. The CDR3 DNA reads TGTGCCAGCAGCCCGGAGGCAACTAATGAAAAACTGTTTTTT. Looking up the rest from reference TRBV9 and TRBJ1-4 gives the full variable domain: DSGVTQTPKHLITATGQRVTLRCSPRSGDLSVYWYQQSLDQGLQFLIQYYNGEERAKGNILERFSAQQFPDLHSELNLSSLELGDSALYFCASSPEATNEKLFFGSGTQLSVL.

Only a few counts were recorded for this clone. This chain joins TRBV9 and TRBJ1-6; D is ambiguous. Trimming pared 4 bases from V and 0 bases from J, leaving 17 bases between. This CDR3 has 18 amino acids. Germline V CDR1 and CDR2: SGDLS, YYNGEE. DNA of the CDR3: TGTGCCAGCAGCCCCCGGACTGACCTTAGCTCCTATAATTCACCCCTCCACTTT. As protein: CASSPRTDLSSYNSPLHF.

The rearrangement links TRBV27 to TRBJ1-6; 9 nucleotides align to TRBD1. Germline V gives CDR1 MNHEY, CDR2 SMNVEV (reference sequence). J was trimmed by 7 bases and V by 1 base; bases with no gene match: 5. The CDR3 length is 16 residues. CDR3 sequence reads: CASSLYGTGQNSPLHF. The CDR3 DNA reads TGTGCCAGCAGTTTATACGGGACAGGGCAAAATTCACCCCTCCACTTT.

The chain is built from TRBV3-1 (or the pseudogene TRBV3-2) and TRBJ2-2; unclear D gene. V was pared by 3 bases and J by 7 bases, with 12 bases between. This CDR3 is built from 14 residues. In germline, CDR1 is LGHDT, CDR2 YNNKEL (reference sequence). The CDR3: CASSHILGGGELFF. The CDR3 bases are TGTGCCAGCAGCCATATCCTCGGTGGCGGGGAGCTGTTTTTT.

The chain is built from TRBV18 and TRBJ2-1, with 8 nucleotides matching TRBD2. V lost 4 bases, J lost 2 bases, and 7 bases stayed unmatched. CDR3 length equals 16 residues. Germline V lookup: CDR1 KGHSH, CDR2 LQKENI. The CDR3 reads CASSRRSGNTYNEQFF. The CDR3 DNA follows: TGTGCCAGCTCACGCCGTAGCGGGAATACCTACAATGAGCAGTTCTTC.

The V and J genes are TRBV7-9 and TRBJ1-3, with TRBD1 matching over 7 bases. V shed 0 bases, J shed 8 bases, and the junction held 7 bases outside the gene matches. Looked up from germline, CDR1 is SEHNR and CDR2 is FQNEAQ (reference sequence). The CDR3 length is 15 residues. The chain's CDR3 is CASSLARGQSYTIYF. The CDR3 nucleotides read TGTGCCAGCAGCTTAGCGAGGGGACAGTCTTACACCATATATTTT.

The chain links TRBV3-1 (or the pseudogene TRBV3-2) to TRBJ2-2; D gene uncertain. The germline V gene encodes CDR1 LGHDT and CDR2 YNNKEL (reference sequence). The germline V and J ends were trimmed by 3 bases and 6 bases, with 5 bases remaining between them. The CDR3 runs to 12 residues. The CDR3 DNA is TGTGCCAGCAGCCACGTTCCCGGGGAGCTGTTTTTT. Encoded protein: CASSHVPGELFF.

This chain uses TRBV9 with TRBJ1-3; 7 bases agree with TRBD1. V was clipped by 4 bases and J by 4 bases; unmatched bases: 11. CDR1 is SGDLS, CDR2 YYNGEE, per germline. The CDR3 covers 16 residues. This CDR3 is CASSPHDRVGGNTIYF. The CDR3 coding sequence is TGTGCCAGCAGCCCACATGACAGGGTAGGAGGAAACACCATATATTTT.

CDR3 sequence: CASSPTSGTDTQYF. As DNA, the CDR3 is TGCGCCAGCAGCCCGACTAGCGGGACAGATACGCAGTATTTT. V and J are TRBV5-1 and TRBJ2-3; 10 bases are a match to TRBD2. The CDR3 totals 14 residues. V was pared by 4 bases and J by 3 bases, with 2 bases of the junction left unmatched. CDR1 and CDR2 from the germline V gene are SGHRS and YFSETQ.

This chain connects TRBV5-6 to TRBJ1-2; perhaps TRBD1 as D (6 bases). The ends were cut back, 6 bases at V and 3 bases at J, with 24 bases in the middle. Germline CDR1 SGHDT, CDR2 YYEEEE. The CDR3 extends over 17 amino acids. The CDR3 nucleotides are TGTGCCAGCACCTCGCCGGTAGGACAGTCAATCTACTATGGCTACACCTTC. It translates to CASTSPVGQSIYYGYTF. Variable domain in full (rest from reference TRBV5-6 and TRBJ1-2): DAGVTQSPTHLIKTRGQQVTLRCSPKSGHDTVSWYQQALGQGPQFIFQYYEEEERQRGNFPDRFSGHQFPNYSSELNVNALLLGDSALYLCASTSPVGQSIYYGYTFGSGTRLTVV.

This clone was detected only once. J is TRBJ2-7 and V is TRBV5-1; 14 bases match TRBD2. Germline V gene data show CDR1 as SGHRS and CDR2 as YFSETQ. J was trimmed by 3 bases and V by 5 bases; bases with no gene match: 7. The CDR3 runs 16 residues. CDR3 bases: TGCGCCAGCAGGACTAGCGGGAGGGCCGGAGACTACGAGCAGTACTTC. Translated: CASRTSGRAGDYEQYF.

The genes are TRBV9 and TRBJ2-7; D possibly corresponds to TRBD2 (6 bases). V was shortened by 4 bases and J by 5 bases, with 16 bases between the two germline ends. Germline assignment: CDR1 SGDLS and CDR2 YYNGEE. The CDR3 runs 14 residues. CDR3 in DNA: TGTGCCAGCAGCCCCCAGGCGGGGAGCCACGAGCAGTACTTC. Its protein is CASSPQAGSHEQYF.

The chain couples TRBV5-1 to TRBJ2-2, with a tentative D call TRBD1 (7 bases). CDR3 size: 15 residues. The V end lost 1 base, the J end lost 5 bases, and 12 bases lay between the germline ends. Germline values: CDR1 SGHRS, CDR2 YFSETQ. CDR3 nucleotide sequence: TGCGCCAGCAGCTTGCCAGGGGGGAATACCGGGGAGCTGTTTTTT. This translates into CASSLPGGNTGELFF.

This clone was counted a few times. This chain links TRBV5-5 with TRBJ1-1; D remains unclear. The CDR3 is made up of 14 amino acids. V was cut by 0 bases and J by 1 base, with 7 bases left in between. The germline gives CDR1 SGHKS, CDR2 YYEKEE (reference sequence). DNA of the CDR3: TGTGCCAGCAGCTTGGTTTCTCCGAACACTGAAGCTTTCTTT. It translates to CASSLVSPNTEAFF. Filled out from reference TRBV5-5 and TRBJ1-1, the complete variable domain reads DAGVTQSPTHLIKTRGQQVTLRCSPISGHKSVSWYQQVLGQGPQFIFQYYEKEERGRGNFPDRFSARQFPNYSSELNVNALLLGDSALYLCASSLVSPNTEAFFGQGTRLTVV.

For the CDR3, the DNA is TGCAGCGTTGAACTTCGCTCTGGGGCCAACGTCCTGACTTTC. It translates to CSVELRSGANVLTF. The rearrangement links TRBV29-1 to TRBJ2-6, with D unclear. CDR1 is SQVTM and CDR2 is ANQGSEA in the germline V gene. The germline V and J ends were trimmed by 2 bases and 0 bases, with 5 bases remaining between them. This CDR3 spans 14 amino acids. Combining the CDR3 with reference TRBV29-1 and TRBJ2-6 gives the whole variable domain SAVISQKPSRDICQRGTSLTIQCQVDSQVTMMFWYRQQPGQSLTLIATANQGSEATYESGFVIDKFPISRPNLTFSTLTVSNMSPEDSSIYLCSVELRSGANVLTFGAGSRLTVL.

The V and J genes are TRBV2 and TRBJ1-2, with a possible D match to TRBD1 (5 bases). The CDR3 has 12 residues. Germline V gene sequence: CDR1 SNHLY, CDR2 FYNNEI. V was cut by 6 bases and J by 2 bases, with 7 bases left in between. This CDR3 reads CASSRANYGYTF. CDR3 DNA: TGTGCCAGCAGCAGGGCCAACTATGGCTACACCTTC.

This chain joins TRBV5-4 and TRBJ2-1; 8 nucleotides align to TRBD2. This CDR3 spans 15 amino acids. CDR1 SGHNT and CDR2 YYREEE come from the germline V gene (reference sequence). Unmatched junction bases numbered 12, after V lost 4 bases and J lost 9 bases. The CDR3: CASSQGLVDGAEQFF. The DNA of the CDR3 is TGTGCCAGCAGCCAGGGACTAGTTGACGGCGCTGAGCAGTTCTTC.